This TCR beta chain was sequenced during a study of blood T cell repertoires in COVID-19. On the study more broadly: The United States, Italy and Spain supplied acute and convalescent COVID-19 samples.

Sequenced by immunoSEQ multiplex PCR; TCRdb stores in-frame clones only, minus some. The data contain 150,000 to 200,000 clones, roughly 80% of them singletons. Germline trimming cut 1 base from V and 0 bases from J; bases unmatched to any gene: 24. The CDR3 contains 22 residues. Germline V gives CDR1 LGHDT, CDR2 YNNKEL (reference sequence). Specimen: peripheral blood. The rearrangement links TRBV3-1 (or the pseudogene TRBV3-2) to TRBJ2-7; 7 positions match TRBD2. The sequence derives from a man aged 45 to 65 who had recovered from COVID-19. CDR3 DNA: TGTGCCAGCAGCCAAGGCCAGCTGAACACCTTTGAGCGGGGCAAAAACTCCTACGAGCAGTACTTC. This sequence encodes CASSQGQLNTFERGKNSYEQYF.